This TCR beta chain was captured by sequencing in a study of tumor-infiltrating lymphocytes in localized non-small cell lung cancer. On the study more broadly: Several tumor histologies, both smoking statuses, and some post-neoadjuvant chemotherapy samples were included. Resected tumor was paired with non-adjacent uninvolved lung from the same patient.

This clone was counted once. Libraries were prepared by immunoSEQ multiplex PCR; TCRdb keeps only in-frame clonotypes and omits some of them. The sample holds approximately 17,000 clones, roughly three quarters seen once. Sequenced: lung tumor tissue. The TCR was taken from a human donor with non-small cell lung cancer.

CDR3 nucleotide sequence: TGCGCCAGCAGTGAGTCCGGGGGGCTGGAAGCTTTCTTT. Its translation is CASSESGGLEAFF. The chain carries TRBV10-1 and TRBJ1-1; perhaps TRBD1 as D (6 bases). Germline CDR1 WNHNN, CDR2 SYGVQD (reference sequence). This CDR3 contains 13 residues. The V and J ends lost 0 bases and 8 bases respectively, with 10 bases between them.